The 29 T cell receptor beta chains given below trace back to one sample, sequenced in a study of cytomegalovirus exposure and HLA in healthy donors. Only in-frame clones appear in the TCRdb table, and some are missing; sequencing was by immunoSEQ multiplex PCR. Here the sample spans over 250,000 clones, 80% to 90% being singletons. Input material: PBMCs. Source of these receptors: a woman aged 18-29 years in good health and CMV-seronegative.

The chain recombines TRBV2 with TRBJ1-5; D may be TRBD1 (6 bases). The CDR3 extends over 16 amino acids. CDR1 is SNHLY and CDR2 is FYNNEI in the germline V gene. The germline V and J ends were trimmed by 4 bases and 1 base, with 14 bases remaining between them. The CDR3 reads CASSVERGGSNQPQHF. In DNA form, the CDR3 reads TGTGCCAGCAGTGTTGAGAGGGGGGGGAGCAATCAGCCCCAGCATTTT.

This clone was observed a handful of times. V is TRBV19 and J is TRBJ1-2; 7 nucleotides line up with TRBD1. The length of the CDR3 is 14 residues. Germline V gene data show CDR1 as LNHDA and CDR2 as SQIVND (reference sequence). J was trimmed by 8 bases and V by 5 bases; bases with no gene match: 11. CDR3 region: CASSRGDRDRGYTF. In DNA, the CDR3 is TGTGCCAGTAGTCGAGGTGACAGGGACCGCGGCTACACCTTC.

The CDR3 region has the DNA TGTGCCAGCAGTCCAATCGACAGGGGAGGAGCTGGCTACACCTTC. Protein sequence: CASSPIDRGGAGYTF. The rearrangement uses TRBV27 and TRBJ1-2; TRBD1 agrees at 8 bases. This CDR3 has 15 residues. V was pared by 5 bases and J by 7 bases, with 12 bases of the junction left unmatched. CDR1 is MNHEY and CDR2 is SMNVEV in the germline V gene (reference sequence).

This chain uses TRBV28 with TRBJ1-5, with 8 bases identical to TRBD1. The CDR3 has 14 amino acids. The trim removed 6 bases at V and 6 bases at J, leaving 7 bases unmatched. The germline CDR1 and CDR2 sequences are MDHEN and SYDVKM. CDR3 sequence (DNA): TGTGCCAGCAGCCGTAGAACAGGGGGTCAGCCCCAGCATTTT. It translates to CASSRRTGGQPQHF.

The CDR3 reads CASSPLRVNEQFF. DNA of the CDR3: TGTGCCAGCTCACCACTCAGGGTCAATGAGCAGTTCTTC. The V and J genes are TRBV18 and TRBJ2-1, with D possibly being TRBD1 (5 bases). CDR3 length: 13 residues. The germline V gene has CDR1 KGHSH and CDR2 LQKENI. V was shortened by 1 base and J by 6 bases, with 7 bases between the two germline ends.

This chain joins TRBV30 and TRBJ2-5; 7 bases align to TRBD2. Germline CDR1 GTSNPN, CDR2 SVGIG (reference sequence). The V and J ends lost 5 bases and 4 bases, in that order; junction bases with no gene match: 13. CDR3 length: 15 residues. Written as DNA, the CDR3 is TGTGCCTGGGGAAGGTGGCGGGAGATTCGAGAGACCCAGTACTTC. It translates to CAWGRWREIRETQYF.

The rearrangement uses TRBV5-1 and TRBJ2-7; 7 positions agree with TRBD2. Germline V gene lookup returns CDR1 SGHRS and CDR2 YFSETQ. This CDR3 contains 13 residues. V lost 5 bases, J lost 3 bases, and 5 bases stayed unmatched. CDR3 coding DNA: TGCGCCAGCAGTTCGCGGGGGATCTACGAGCAGTACTTC. Translation gives CASSSRGIYEQYF. The full variable domain, completed using reference TRBV5-1 and TRBJ2-7, is KAGVTQTPRYLIKTRGQQVTLSCSPISGHRSVSWYQQTPGQGLQFLFEYFSETQRNKGNFPGRFSGRQFSNSRSEMNVSTLELGDSALYLCASSSRGIYEQYFGPGTRLTVT.

V is TRBV6-1 and J is TRBJ1-5; 9 nucleotides agree with TRBD1. The V segment lost 1 base and the J segment 2 bases; nucleotides outside the gene matches: 9. Per the germline V gene, CDR1 is MNHNS and CDR2 is SASEGT. This CDR3 region has 18 residues. The chain's CDR3 is CASSEEYLQGARNQPQHF. For the CDR3, the DNA is TGTGCCAGCAGTGAAGAATACCTACAGGGGGCCCGCAATCAGCCCCAGCATTTT.

The V gene is TRBV7-2, the J gene TRBJ2-5; 9 bases line up with TRBD2. The trim removed 3 bases at V and 7 bases at J, leaving 9 bases unmatched. This CDR3 is 15 amino acids long. Germline V gives CDR1 SGHTA, CDR2 FQGNSA. CDR3 coding DNA: TGTGCCAGCAGCTTCAAACTAGCGGGCGTCGTGACCCAGTACTTC. As protein: CASSFKLAGVVTQYF.

The genes are TRBV28 and TRBJ1-5; 8 positions match TRBD1. Germline values: CDR1 MDHEN, CDR2 SYDVKM. This CDR3 has 14 residues. Trimming at V came to 7 bases and at J to 3 bases, leaving 5 bases not matched to a gene. CDR3: CASNPGQDNQPQHF. As DNA, the CDR3 is TGTGCCAGCAACCCGGGACAGGACAATCAGCCCCAGCATTTT. Supplemented by reference TRBV28 and TRBJ1-5, the full variable domain reads DVKVTQSSRYLVKRTGEKVFLECVQDMDHENMFWYRQDPGLGLRLIYFSYDVKMKEKGDIPEGYSVSREKKERFSLILESASTNQTSMYLCASNPGQDNQPQHFGDGTRLSIL.

This clone was observed a handful of times. The chain employs TRBV5-1 and TRBJ1-5, with a possible D match to TRBD1 (5 bases). Germline CDR1 SGHRS, CDR2 YFSETQ. The CDR3 is made up of 13 amino acids. V shed 4 bases and J shed 7 bases, with 12 bases lying between them. The CDR3 region is CASSQDIRQPQHF. CDR3 in DNA: TGCGCCAGCAGCCAGGACATTAGGCAGCCCCAGCATTTT.

J is TRBJ1-2 and V is TRBV9; tentatively, D is TRBD1 (6 bases). The CDR3 spans 17 residues. V lost 0 bases and J 1 base, leaving 16 bases between the germline ends. The V gene's germline CDR1 is SGDLS and CDR2 YYNGEE. The CDR3 nucleotides read TGTGCCAGCAGCGTAGCCGGCAGGGGAGGGGGTAACTATGGCTACACCTTC. Translation gives CASSVAGRGGGNYGYTF.

The rearrangement links TRBV7-2 to TRBJ1-1, with 8 bases lining up with TRBD1. CDR3 size: 18 residues. The germline CDR1 and CDR2 sequences are SGHTA and FQGNSA. The V segment lost 2 bases and the J segment 3 bases; nucleotides outside the gene matches: 14. DNA for the CDR3: TGTGCCAGCAGCTTAAAGGTCCGGACAGGGAATTTCCACACTGAAGCTTTCTTT. Translated: CASSLKVRTGNFHTEAFF.

The chain carries TRBV9 and TRBJ2-1; tentatively, D is TRBD2 (5 bases). V was shortened by 2 bases and J by 0 bases, with 9 bases between the two germline ends. The CDR3 runs 15 residues. The germline gives CDR1 SGDLS, CDR2 YYNGEE. CDR3 DNA sequence: TGTGCCAGCAGCGTGACTGGGAGCTCCTACAATGAGCAGTTCTTC. It translates to CASSVTGSSYNEQFF.

This clone is a singleton in its sample. This chain links TRBV11-2 with TRBJ1-1, with D possibly being TRBD1 (6 bases). Trimming took off 8 bases at V and 5 bases at J, with 15 bases between the two ends. The CDR3 covers 13 residues. Germline-derived CDR1 and CDR2 are SGHAT and FQNNGV. The CDR3 nucleotides are TGTGCCAGCGGCAGGGCTACAGGGACTGAAGCTTTCTTT. Its protein product is CASGRATGTEAFF.

The genes are TRBV11-1 and TRBJ2-5; 8 bases map to TRBD1. The CDR3 runs to 17 residues. The trim removed 4 bases at V and 5 bases at J, leaving 15 bases unmatched. Germline-derived CDR1 and CDR2 are SGHAT and FQDESV (reference sequence). CDR3 sequence: CASSSARRTGRWETQYF. The CDR3 bases are TGTGCCAGCAGCTCAGCACGGAGGACAGGGAGGTGGGAGACCCAGTACTTC. Full variable domain (rest looked up from reference TRBV11-1 and TRBJ2-5): EAEVAQSPRYKITEKSQAVAFWCDPISGHATLYWYRQILGQGPELLVQFQDESVVDDSQLPKDRFSAERLKGVDSTLKIQPAELGDSAMYLCASSSARRTGRWETQYFGPGTRLLVL.

This chain joins TRBV30 and TRBJ2-5, with D perhaps matching TRBD1 (6 bases). Trimming removed 4 bases from V and 5 bases from J, with 20 bases in between. Germline assignment: CDR1 GTSNPN and CDR2 SVGIG (reference sequence). This CDR3 contains 15 residues. The CDR3: CAWKPWQGRGETQYF. The CDR3 DNA reads TGTGCCTGGAAACCCTGGCAGGGGAGAGGGGAGACCCAGTACTTC.

This clone was counted between two and nine times. The chain links TRBV11-2 to TRBJ2-7; TRBD1 matches 9 bases. Looked up from germline, CDR1 is SGHAT and CDR2 is FQNNGV. The junction had 5 bases not matched to a gene; V was cut back by 6 bases and J by 5 bases. The CDR3 covers 13 residues. Written as DNA, the CDR3 is TGTGCCAGCAGGATGACAGGGGGAAACGAGCAGTACTTC. Amino acids: CASRMTGGNEQYF.

V gene TRBV27 combines with J gene TRBJ1-6; D gene unclear. This CDR3 is built from 16 residues. Germline V gene lookup returns CDR1 MNHEY and CDR2 SMNVEV (reference sequence). Between the trimmed V and J ends, which lost 7 bases and 8 bases, there was a span of 21 bases. CDR3 DNA: TGTGCCAGCATGTCCACGGCTCTAGTGATGGATTCACCCCTCCACTTT. It yields the protein CASMSTALVMDSPLHF.

This clone was recorded a few times. J is TRBJ1-6 and V is TRBV6-5, with TRBD1 matching 7 bases. The CDR3 contains 14 residues. Germline V gene lookup returns CDR1 MNHEY and CDR2 SVGAGI. V trimming: 8 bases; J trimming: 7 bases; junction bases outside the gene matches: 8. DNA for the CDR3: TGTGCCAGCGGTCCGGACAGGATCAATTCACCCCTCCACTTT. Amino acids: CASGPDRINSPLHF.

The genes are TRBV4-3 and TRBJ2-7, with D possibly being TRBD1 (5 bases). This CDR3 comprises 15 residues. Germline CDR1 and CDR2: LGHNA and YSLEER. V was shortened by 1 base and J by 2 bases, with 12 bases between the two germline ends. The CDR3 sequence is CASSQGQGTPYEQYF. The CDR3 region has the DNA TGCGCCAGCAGCCAAGGGCAGGGTACCCCCTACGAGCAGTACTTC.

This clone has more than one count but fewer than ten. The chain couples TRBV6-4 to TRBJ1-1, with TRBD1 matching 10 bases. The CDR3 extends over 14 amino acids. Trimming at V came to 6 bases and at J to 4 bases, leaving 5 bases not matched to a gene. The germline V gene encodes CDR1 MRHNA and CDR2 SNTAGT. The CDR3 spells CASRGGQGSTEAFF. The CDR3 DNA follows: TGTGCCAGCAGGGGGGGACAGGGGAGCACTGAAGCTTTCTTT.

This clone was observed a few times. The chain is built from TRBV6-1 and TRBJ1-2; a weak D match, TRBD1 (6 bases). Germline values: CDR1 MNHNS, CDR2 SASEGT. V was clipped by 3 bases and J by 6 bases, with 17 bases between them. The CDR3 extends over 15 amino acids. The CDR3 DNA follows: TGTGCCAGCAGTGATCTCCGCCAGGGGACAAATGGCTACACCTTC. Amino acids: CASSDLRQGTNGYTF.

This clone has more than one count but fewer than ten. This chain connects TRBV7-9 to TRBJ1-4; the D gene is possibly TRBD1 (6 bases). Germline V gene lookup returns CDR1 SEHNR and CDR2 FQNEAQ (reference sequence). V was pared by 4 bases and J by 2 bases, with 11 bases between. The CDR3 length is 15 residues. The DNA of the CDR3 is TGTGCCAGCAGCTACCAGGGGAGCACTAATGAAAAACTGTTTTTT. Protein product: CASSYQGSTNEKLFF.

In this sample, this clone turned up once. The chain carries TRBV7-3 and TRBJ1-1; no reliable D call. Germline V gives CDR1 SGHTA, CDR2 FQGTGA. Trimming shortened V by 3 bases and J by 0 bases, and 11 bases separated the two germline ends. The CDR3 covers 15 residues. The CDR3 DNA follows: TGTGCCAGCAGCTTTGTGTACAGCATGAACACTGAAGCTTTCTTT. It encodes CASSFVYSMNTEAFF.

The chain links TRBV29-1 to TRBJ2-2, with 12 bases fitting TRBD2. The CDR3 consists of 14 residues. Germline CDR1 reads SQVTM; CDR2 reads ANQGSEA. The junction had 2 bases not matched to a gene; V was cut back by 5 bases and J by 4 bases. CDR3 sequence reads: CSVLAGGPTGELFF. In DNA, the CDR3 is TGCAGCGTTCTAGCGGGAGGGCCCACCGGGGAGCTGTTTTTT.

V and J are TRBV6-1 and TRBJ2-1, with 11 bases lining up with TRBD2. This CDR3 has 15 residues. V lost 3 bases to trimming and J lost 3 bases; unmatched junction nucleotides: 1. Germline CDR1 is MNHNS and CDR2 is SASEGT. CDR3 loop: CASSDTSGGYNEQFF. The CDR3 DNA follows: TGTGCCAGCAGTGATACTAGCGGGGGCTACAATGAGCAGTTCTTC.

The rearrangement uses TRBV7-8 and TRBJ2-1, with TRBD2 matching 12 bases. CDR3 length: 14 residues. Looked up from germline, CDR1 is SGHVS and CDR2 is FQNEAQ. With 5 bases clipped from V and 9 bases from J, the junction kept 5 bases outside the gene matches. CDR3 sequence: CASSPSGGAIEQFF. CDR3 in DNA: TGTGCCAGCAGCCCTAGCGGGGGGGCAATTGAGCAGTTCTTC.

The chain joins TRBV6-1 to TRBJ1-6; tentative D call: TRBD1 (5 bases). V was shortened by 4 bases and J by 7 bases, with 11 bases between the two germline ends. CDR1 is MNHNS, CDR2 SASEGT, per germline. The CDR3 runs to 14 residues. The CDR3 DNA follows: TGTGCCAGCAGTGGAGACGGGGGAAATTCACCCCTCCACTTT. Its protein is CASSGDGGNSPLHF.